Below, one T cell receptor beta chain is given with its context. The antigen is undetermined. The sample comes from a study of T cell responses to AZD1222 COVID-19 vaccine. The study, taken as a whole, reports: Baseline serology detected seropositivity in only six AZD1222 recipients.

The protocol was immunoSEQ multiplex PCR, while the TCRdb copy is restricted to in-frame clones and leaves out a portion. The sample holds some 99,000 clones, around nine tenths seen once. In germline, CDR1 is SGHDT, CDR2 YYEEEE. V was clipped by 3 bases and J by 3 bases; unmatched bases: 7. The CDR3 consists of 16 residues. Sequencing was performed on peripheral blood, taken 28 days after the second AZD1222 dose. This chain connects TRBV5-6 to TRBJ2-5, with 11 nucleotides matching TRBD2. This clonotype originated in an adult who received the AZD1222 COVID-19 vaccine. CDR3 DNA sequence: TGTGCCAGCAGCTCCACCGGGACTAGCGGAGAAGAGACCCAGTACTTC. Residues: CASSSTGTSGEETQYF.